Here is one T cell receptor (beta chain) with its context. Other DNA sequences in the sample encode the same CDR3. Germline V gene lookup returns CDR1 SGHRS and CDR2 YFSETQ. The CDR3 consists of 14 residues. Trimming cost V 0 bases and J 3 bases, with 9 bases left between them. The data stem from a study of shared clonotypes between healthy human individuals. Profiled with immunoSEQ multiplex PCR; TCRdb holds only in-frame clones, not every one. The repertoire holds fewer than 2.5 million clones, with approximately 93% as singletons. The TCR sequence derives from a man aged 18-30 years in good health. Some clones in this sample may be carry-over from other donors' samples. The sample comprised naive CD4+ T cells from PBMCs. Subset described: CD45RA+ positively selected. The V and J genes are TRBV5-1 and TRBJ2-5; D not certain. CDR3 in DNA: TGCGCCAGCAGCTTGGCCGGGTCAGAAGAGACCCAGTACTTC. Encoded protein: CASSLAGSEETQYF.